A selection of T cell receptor beta chains follows, all from one sample in a study of blood T cell repertoires in COVID-19. TCRdb keeps only in-frame clones here, not all; method: immunoSEQ multiplex PCR. The sample has about 69,000 clones, 85% to 90% seen once. Source material: peripheral blood. Every receptor here comes from a woman aged 50 to 65 with active COVID-19. The CDR3 runs from the conserved cysteine through the conserved F or W. D genes are given only for firm matches. The size field is filled for only some rows; it gives once, few, many or a size class.

V gene: TRBV5-1; J gene: TRBJ2-3; clone size: -; D gene: -; CDR3 protein: CASSLESDTQYF; CDR3 DNA: TGCGCCAGCAGCTTAGAGTCCGATACGCAGTATTTT
V gene: TRBV19; J gene: TRBJ2-7; clone size: once; D gene: TRBD1; CDR3 protein: CASSIKRGTGLDEQYF; CDR3 DNA: TGTGCCAGTAGTATTAAGCGCGGGACAGGGTTGGACGAGCAGTACTTC
V gene: TRBV19; J gene: TRBJ2-1; clone size: -; D gene: TRBD1; CDR3 protein: CASSIRGGPPGAQFF; CDR3 DNA: TGTGCCAGTAGTATTAGAGGGGGCCCCCCTGGCGCGCAGTTCTTC
V gene: TRBV5-4; J gene: TRBJ1-3; clone size: -; D gene: -; CDR3 protein: CASSLDSSGNTIYF; CDR3 DNA: TGTGCCAGCAGCTTGGACAGCTCTGGAAACACCATATATTTT
V gene: TRBV12-3/TRBV12-4; J gene: TRBJ1-4; clone size: -; D gene: TRBD1; CDR3 protein: CASSRDRAEKLFF; CDR3 DNA: TGTGCCAGCAGCCGGGACAGGGCGGAAAAACTGTTTTTT
V gene: TRBV11-2; J gene: TRBJ2-7; clone size: -; D gene: TRBD2; CDR3 protein: CASSVSGRSYEQYF; CDR3 DNA: TGTGCCAGCAGTGTTAGCGGGAGGTCCTACGAGCAGTACTTC
V gene: TRBV5-1; J gene: TRBJ2-3; clone size: -; D gene: -; CDR3 protein: CASSLAGGVDTDTQYF; CDR3 DNA: TGCGCCAGCAGCTTGGCTGGAGGGGTAGACACAGATACGCAGTATTTT
V gene: TRBV2; J gene: TRBJ1-6; clone size: few; D gene: -; CDR3 protein: CASSEPPAGVSYNSPLHF; CDR3 DNA: TGTGCCAGCAGTGAACCCCCCGCCGGGGTATCCTATAATTCACCCCTCCACTTT
V gene: TRBV7-7; J gene: TRBJ1-5; clone size: -; D gene: -; CDR3 protein: CASSFFRDDSNQPQHF; CDR3 DNA: TGTGCTAGCAGCTTCTTCAGGGATGATAGCAATCAGCCCCAGCATTTT
V gene: TRBV29-1; J gene: TRBJ2-1; clone size: -; D gene: TRBD2; CDR3 protein: CSVASAGFNNEQFF; CDR3 DNA: TGCAGCGTTGCGTCAGCGGGATTCAACAATGAGCAGTTCTTC
V gene: TRBV7-9; J gene: TRBJ2-7; clone size: -; D gene: TRBD1; CDR3 protein: CASSGGTGGYEQYF; CDR3 DNA: TGTGCCAGCAGCGGGGGGACAGGGGGCTACGAGCAGTACTTC
V gene: TRBV28; J gene: TRBJ2-1; clone size: -; D gene: TRBD2; CDR3 protein: CASGGGLAGSYNEQFF; CDR3 DNA: TGTGCCAGCGGGGGAGGACTAGCGGGCTCCTACAATGAGCAGTTCTTC
V gene: TRBV6-5; J gene: TRBJ1-1; clone size: -; D gene: -; CDR3 protein: CASRMRGGNTEAFF; CDR3 DNA: TGTGCCAGCAGAATGCGAGGGGGGAACACTGAAGCTTTCTTT
V gene: TRBV30; J gene: TRBJ2-7; clone size: -; D gene: -; CDR3 protein: CAWRPGGRLYEQYF; CDR3 DNA: TGTGCCTGGAGGCCCGGGGGACGGCTGTACGAGCAGTACTTC
V gene: TRBV11-3; J gene: TRBJ2-1; clone size: -; D gene: TRBD2; CDR3 protein: CASSPPGLAPGYEQFF; CDR3 DNA: TGTGCCAGCAGCCCCCCGGGACTAGCCCCAGGATATGAGCAGTTCTTC
V gene: TRBV11-2; J gene: TRBJ1-2; clone size: -; D gene: -; CDR3 protein: CASSLDLQNRRGYTF; CDR3 DNA: TGTGCCAGCAGCTTAGATCTCCAGAACAGAAGGGGCTACACCTTC
V gene: TRBV6-6; J gene: TRBJ1-1; clone size: -; D gene: TRBD1; CDR3 protein: CASTDGTGSIEAFF; CDR3 DNA: TGTGCCAGCACCGACGGGACAGGGAGCATTGAAGCTTTCTTT
V gene: TRBV2; J gene: TRBJ1-5; clone size: -; D gene: TRBD1; CDR3 protein: CASSPTTGARNQPQHF; CDR3 DNA: TGTGCCAGCAGTCCTACGACAGGGGCCCGCAATCAGCCCCAGCATTTT
V gene: TRBV18; J gene: TRBJ1-4; clone size: -; D gene: -; CDR3 protein: CASSRLRVSNEKLFF; CDR3 DNA: TGTGCCAGCTCACGATTGAGGGTCTCTAATGAAAAACTGTTTTTT
V gene: TRBV5-1; J gene: TRBJ2-5; clone size: -; D gene: TRBD1; CDR3 protein: CASSLYPITQGAETQYF; CDR3 DNA: TGCGCCAGCAGCTTGTATCCGATCACTCAGGGGGCAGAGACCCAGTACTTC
V gene: TRBV5-1; J gene: TRBJ1-3; clone size: -; D gene: TRBD1; CDR3 protein: CASSTGQGKGNTIYF; CDR3 DNA: TGCGCCAGCAGCACGGGACAGGGGAAAGGAAACACCATATATTTT
V gene: TRBV7-9; J gene: TRBJ2-2; clone size: -; D gene: TRBD1; CDR3 protein: CASSISHLDRSNTGELFF; CDR3 DNA: TGTGCCAGCAGCATATCTCACTTGGACAGGTCGAACACCGGGGAGCTGTTTTTT
V gene: TRBV9; J gene: TRBJ2-5; clone size: -; D gene: TRBD2; CDR3 protein: CASSSTSGRAGETQYF; CDR3 DNA: TGTGCCAGCAGCTCGACTAGCGGGAGGGCGGGGGAGACCCAGTACTTC
V gene: TRBV7-9; J gene: TRBJ1-2; clone size: -; D gene: TRBD1; CDR3 protein: CASSQNDRGNYGYTF; CDR3 DNA: TGTGCCAGCAGCCAAAATGACAGGGGGAACTATGGCTACACCTTC
V gene: TRBV28; J gene: TRBJ2-2; clone size: -; D gene: TRBD1; CDR3 protein: CASSETGDGTGELFF; CDR3 DNA: TGTGCCAGCAGCGAGACAGGGGACGGCACCGGGGAGCTGTTTTTT
V gene: TRBV25-1; J gene: TRBJ1-2; clone size: -; D gene: -; CDR3 protein: CASSREGVDYGYTF; CDR3 DNA: TGTGCCAGCAGCAGGGAGGGGGTAGACTATGGCTACACCTTC
V gene: TRBV29-1; J gene: TRBJ2-2; clone size: -; D gene: -; CDR3 protein: CSVERQGSGELFF; CDR3 DNA: TGCAGCGTTGAACGGCAGGGGTCCGGGGAGCTGTTTTTT
V gene: TRBV4-1; J gene: TRBJ1-6; clone size: -; D gene: TRBD1; CDR3 protein: CASSTRQGSSYNSPLHF; CDR3 DNA: TGCGCCAGCAGCACTCGACAGGGAAGCTCCTATAATTCACCCCTCCACTTT
V gene: TRBV28; J gene: TRBJ1-2; clone size: -; D gene: TRBD1; CDR3 protein: CASRLPGQGYGYTF; CDR3 DNA: TGTGCCAGCAGACTACCGGGACAGGGATATGGCTACACCTTC
V gene: TRBV9; J gene: TRBJ2-3; clone size: -; D gene: TRBD2; CDR3 protein: CASSMAGVGTDTQYF; CDR3 DNA: TGTGCCAGCAGCATGGCGGGAGTCGGCACAGATACGCAGTATTTT
V gene: TRBV3-1/TRBV3-2; J gene: TRBJ2-5; clone size: -; D gene: TRBD2; CDR3 protein: CASSQWSAGGRNKETQYF; CDR3 DNA: TGTGCCAGCAGCCAATGGTCGGCTGGCGGGAGGAATAAAGAGACCCAGTACTTC
V gene: TRBV24-1; J gene: TRBJ2-3; clone size: -; D gene: -; CDR3 protein: CATSEGGGTLADTQYF; CDR3 DNA: TGTGCCACCAGTGAGGGTGGCGGAACTTTAGCAGATACGCAGTATTTT
V gene: TRBV7-9; J gene: TRBJ2-7; clone size: -; D gene: TRBD2; CDR3 protein: CASSLGTSGTYEQYF; CDR3 DNA: TGTGCCAGCAGCTTAGGGACTAGCGGGACCTACGAGCAGTACTTC
V gene: TRBV7-2; J gene: TRBJ2-1; clone size: -; D gene: TRBD1; CDR3 protein: CASSLRQGLYNEQFF; CDR3 DNA: TGTGCCAGCAGCCTAAGACAGGGCCTCTACAATGAGCAGTTCTTC
V gene: TRBV15; J gene: TRBJ1-1; clone size: once; D gene: -; CDR3 protein: CATSRGLGTEAFF; CDR3 DNA: TGTGCCACCAGCAGAGGGCTTGGCACTGAAGCTTTCTTT
V gene: TRBV2; J gene: TRBJ1-1; clone size: -; D gene: -; CDR3 protein: CASKRGRNTEAFF; CDR3 DNA: TGTGCCAGCAAACGGGGGAGGAACACTGAAGCTTTCTTT
V gene: TRBV3-1/TRBV3-2; J gene: TRBJ1-1; clone size: -; D gene: -; CDR3 protein: CASSQATLNTEAFF; CDR3 DNA: TGTGCCAGCAGCCAAGCAACTTTGAACACTGAAGCTTTCTTT
V gene: TRBV27; J gene: TRBJ2-3; clone size: once; D gene: -; CDR3 protein: CASTIRAADTQYF; CDR3 DNA: TGTGCCAGCACTATCAGGGCCGCAGATACGCAGTATTTT
V gene: TRBV10-3; J gene: TRBJ2-1; clone size: -; D gene: TRBD2; CDR3 protein: CAISETSGDNEQFF; CDR3 DNA: TGTGCCATCAGCGAGACTAGCGGGGACAATGAGCAGTTCTTC